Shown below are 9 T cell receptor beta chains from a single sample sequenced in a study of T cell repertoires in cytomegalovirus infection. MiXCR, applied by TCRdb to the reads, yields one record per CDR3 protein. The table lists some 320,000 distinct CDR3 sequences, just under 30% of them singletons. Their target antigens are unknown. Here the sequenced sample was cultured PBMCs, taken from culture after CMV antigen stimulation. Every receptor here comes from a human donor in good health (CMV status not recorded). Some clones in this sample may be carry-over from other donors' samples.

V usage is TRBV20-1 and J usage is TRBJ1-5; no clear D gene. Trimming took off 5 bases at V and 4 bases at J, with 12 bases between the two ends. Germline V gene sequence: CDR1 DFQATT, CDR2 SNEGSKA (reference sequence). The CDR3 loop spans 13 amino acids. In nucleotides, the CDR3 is TGCAGTGCTTCCGAGGGCCGAAATCAGCCCCAGCATTTT. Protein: CSASEGRNQPQHF.

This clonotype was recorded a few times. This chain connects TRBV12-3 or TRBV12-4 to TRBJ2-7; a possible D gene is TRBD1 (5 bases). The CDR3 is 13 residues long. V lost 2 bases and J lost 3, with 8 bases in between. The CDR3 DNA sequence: TGTGCCAGCAGTTTAAAGGGGAACTACGAGCAGTACTTC. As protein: CASSLKGNYEQYF.

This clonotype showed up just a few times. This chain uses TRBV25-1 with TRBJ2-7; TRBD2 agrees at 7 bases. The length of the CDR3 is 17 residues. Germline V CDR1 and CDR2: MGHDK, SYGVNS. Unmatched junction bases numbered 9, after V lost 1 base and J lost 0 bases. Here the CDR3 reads CASSELASGDSSYEQYF. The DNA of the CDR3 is TGTGCCAGCAGTGAATTAGCTAGCGGTGATAGCTCCTACGAGCAGTACTTC.

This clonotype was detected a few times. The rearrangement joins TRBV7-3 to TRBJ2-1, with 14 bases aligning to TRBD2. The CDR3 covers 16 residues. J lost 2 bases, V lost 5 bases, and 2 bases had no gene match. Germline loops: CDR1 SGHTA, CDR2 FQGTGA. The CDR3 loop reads CASSAGLAGAYNEQFF. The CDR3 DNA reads TGTGCCAGCAGCGCGGGACTAGCGGGGGCCTACAATGAGCAGTTCTTC.

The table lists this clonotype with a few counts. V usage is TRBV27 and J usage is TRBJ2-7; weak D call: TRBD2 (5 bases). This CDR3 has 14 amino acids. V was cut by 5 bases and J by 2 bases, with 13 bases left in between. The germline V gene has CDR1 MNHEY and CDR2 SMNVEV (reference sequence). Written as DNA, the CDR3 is TGTGCCAGCAGTCCTATGTGGAGGACCTACGAGCAGTACTTC. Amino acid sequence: CASSPMWRTYEQYF.

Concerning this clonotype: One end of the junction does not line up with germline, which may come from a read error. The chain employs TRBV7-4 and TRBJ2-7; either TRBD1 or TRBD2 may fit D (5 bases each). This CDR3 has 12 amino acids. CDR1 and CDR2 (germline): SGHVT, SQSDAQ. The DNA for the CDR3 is TGTGCCAGCAGCGCCGGGGCCTACGAACAGTACTTC. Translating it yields CASSAGAYEQYF.

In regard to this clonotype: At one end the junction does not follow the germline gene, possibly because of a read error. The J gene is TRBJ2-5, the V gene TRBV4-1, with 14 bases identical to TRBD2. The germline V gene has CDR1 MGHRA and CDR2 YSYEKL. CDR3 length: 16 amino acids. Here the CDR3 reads CASSQMTSGREETQYF. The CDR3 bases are TGTGCCAGCAGCCAAATGACTAGCGGGAGGGAAGAGACCCAGTACTTC.

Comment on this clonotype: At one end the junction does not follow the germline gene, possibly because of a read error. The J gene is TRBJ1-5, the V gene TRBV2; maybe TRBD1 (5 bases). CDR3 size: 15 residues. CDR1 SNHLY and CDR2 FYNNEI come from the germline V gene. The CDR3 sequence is CVSSVKGNSNQPQHF. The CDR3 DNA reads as TGTGTCAGCAGTGTTAAGGGGAATAGCAATCAGCCCCAGCATTTT.

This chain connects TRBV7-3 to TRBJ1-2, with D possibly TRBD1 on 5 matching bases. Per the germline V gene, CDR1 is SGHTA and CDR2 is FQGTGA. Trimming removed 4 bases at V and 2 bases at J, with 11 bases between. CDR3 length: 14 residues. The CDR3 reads CASSSGGTNYGYTF. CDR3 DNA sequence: TGTGCCAGCAGCTCGGGGGGAACCAACTATGGCTACACCTTC.